Below, 14 T cell receptor beta chains from the same sample are listed, as sequenced in a study of blood T cell repertoires in COVID-19 (dated by TCRdb to 2018 to 2021). To prepare the library, the immunoSEQ multiplex PCR assay was applied. Not all clones reach the TCRdb copy of this immuneACCESS table, which keeps in-frame sequences only. Checked studies attribute under half of the gap to unresolved V genes and leave the rest unexplained. For this sample the table gives approximately 170,000 clones, of which 84% were detected only once. The ten largest clones add up to roughly 2.5% of the sample. Sequenced: peripheral blood. The origin of the receptors is a woman of 80 years or more with COVID-19, enrolled during active disease.

The chain carries TRBV6-6 and TRBJ2-7; 7 nucleotides line up with TRBD1. The V segment lost 6 bases and the J segment 0 bases; nucleotides outside the gene matches: 2. This CDR3 region has 13 residues. Germline V gene data show CDR1 as MNHNY and CDR2 as SVGAGI (reference sequence). This CDR3 reads CASSQGVSYEQYF. The CDR3 DNA reads TGTGCCAGCAGCCAGGGGGTCTCCTACGAGCAGTACTTC.

This clone was seen once. V gene TRBV14 combines with J gene TRBJ1-1, with D maybe TRBD1 (5 bases). The CDR3 spans 14 residues. Trimming removed 1 base at V and 10 bases at J, with 16 bases between. Germline CDR1 and CDR2: SGHDN and FVKESK. CDR3 in amino acids: CASSQGARVFRAFF. The CDR3 DNA is TGTGCCAGCAGCCAAGGCGCCAGGGTTTTCCGAGCTTTCTTT.

The chain links TRBV9 to TRBJ1-6; weak D call: TRBD1 (6 bases). The CDR3 contains 15 residues. Germline V gene lookup returns CDR1 SGDLS and CDR2 YYNGEE. Trimming left V 0 bases short and J 8 bases short, with 12 bases between. As DNA, the CDR3 is TGTGCCAGCAGCGTAGCCAACAGGGCGGATTCACCCCTCCACTTT. This encodes CASSVANRADSPLHF.

The rearrangement uses TRBV2 and TRBJ2-7; 12 positions match TRBD2. The length of the CDR3 is 17 residues. V dropped 2 bases and J dropped 5; count of bases not matched to a gene: 10. Germline CDR1 and CDR2: SNHLY and FYNNEI. This CDR3 reads CASSEQRLAGVSDEQYF. In nucleotides, the CDR3 is TGTGCCAGCAGTGAACAAAGACTAGCGGGAGTATCAGACGAGCAGTACTTC. Full variable domain (remainder filled in from reference TRBV2 and TRBJ2-7): EPEVTQTPSHQVTQMGQEVILRCVPISNHLYFYWYRQILGQKVEFLVSFYNNEISEKSEIFDDQFSVERPDGSNFTLKIRSTKLEDSAMYFCASSEQRLAGVSDEQYFGPGTRLTVT.

The chain employs TRBV11-2 and TRBJ2-5; D perhaps matches TRBD2 (5 bases). Germline values: CDR1 SGHAT, CDR2 FQNNGV. The V and J ends lost 5 bases and 5 bases respectively, with 9 bases between them. The CDR3 extends over 12 amino acids. CDR3 nucleotide sequence: TGTGCCAGCAGCCGCCCGGGGGAGACCCAGTACTTC. Translated, it gives CASSRPGETQYF.

The chain recombines TRBV2 with TRBJ1-1, with 7 bases lining up with TRBD1. CDR1 SNHLY and CDR2 FYNNEI come from the germline V gene. The CDR3 length is 13 residues. V trimming: 4 bases; J trimming: 14 bases; junction bases outside the gene matches: 13. The CDR3 loop reads CASSVSRDSTSFF. In DNA, the CDR3 is TGTGCCAGCAGTGTCTCAAGGGACAGCACCAGCTTCTTT.

The chain couples TRBV9 to TRBJ2-7, with D possibly being TRBD1 (5 bases). Germline V gene data show CDR1 as SGDLS and CDR2 as YYNGEE. V was trimmed by 0 bases and J by 3 bases, leaving 22 bases between them. There are 18 residues in the CDR3. CDR3 sequence: CASSVAPVGWGLDYEQYF. The DNA for the CDR3 is TGTGCCAGCAGCGTAGCGCCCGTGGGGTGGGGCCTGGACTACGAGCAGTACTTC.

The chain carries TRBV11-3 and TRBJ2-1; 9 bases agree with TRBD1. V trimming: 1 base; J trimming: 5 bases; junction bases outside the gene matches: 6. Germline loops: CDR1 SGHNT, CDR2 YENEEA. This CDR3 has 16 amino acids. The CDR3 DNA is TGTGCCAGCAGCTTAGGGGGGACAGGGCTGGACAATGAGCAGTTCTTC. Its protein is CASSLGGTGLDNEQFF.

The V gene is TRBV3-1 (or the pseudogene TRBV3-2), the J gene TRBJ1-2; maybe TRBD1 (6 bases). Per the germline V gene, CDR1 is LGHDT and CDR2 is YNNKEL (reference sequence). V lost 4 bases to trimming and J lost 7 bases, with 13 bases between them. The CDR3 has 13 residues. The CDR3: CASSRTASPGYTF. The CDR3 region has the DNA TGTGCCAGCAGCCGGACAGCCTCCCCTGGCTACACCTTC.

Here the CDR3 reads CASSLAGAVYNEQFF. Written as DNA, the CDR3 is TGTGCCAGTAGTTTGGCAGGGGCAGTTTACAATGAGCAGTTCTTC. The chain recombines TRBV19 with TRBJ2-1, with D possibly being TRBD1 (6 bases). The CDR3 is 15 residues long. Between the trimmed V and J ends, which lost 5 bases and 4 bases, there was a span of 15 bases. The germline CDR1 and CDR2 sequences are LNHDA and SQIVND (reference sequence).

This clone was observed once. The chain combines TRBV27 with TRBJ1-6; D may be TRBD1 (6 bases). The CDR3 consists of 15 residues. Germline loops: CDR1 MNHEY, CDR2 SMNVEV (reference sequence). V lost 6 bases, J lost 7 bases, and 16 bases lay in between. CDR3 nucleotides: TGTGCCAGCAGCCCCGGTTGGGGGCGAAATTCACCCCTCCACTTT. Protein: CASSPGWGRNSPLHF.

The genes are TRBV6-1 and TRBJ2-1; possibly TRBD1 for D (5 bases). V was trimmed by 1 base and J by 4 bases, leaving 14 bases between them. The germline V gene encodes CDR1 MNHNS and CDR2 SASEGT. The CDR3 totals 16 residues. In nucleotides, the CDR3 is TGTGCCAGCAGTGAAGAAGGACGACAGCCTTACAATGAGCAGTTCTTC. It encodes CASSEEGRQPYNEQFF.

This clone was detected only a few times. This chain uses TRBV6-5 with TRBJ2-1; 8 positions match TRBD1. The CDR3 runs to 15 residues. Germline values: CDR1 MNHEY, CDR2 SVGAGI. With V trimmed by 7 bases and J by 3 bases, 8 bases remained unmatched. The CDR3 nucleotides read TGTGCCAGCATCCACAGGGGGGACAGCTACAATGAGCAGTTCTTC. This sequence encodes CASIHRGDSYNEQFF.

This clone is a singleton in its sample. This chain links TRBV2 with TRBJ1-4, with TRBD1 matching over 10 bases. Germline loops: CDR1 SNHLY, CDR2 FYNNEI. J lost 7 bases, V lost 6 bases, and 11 bases had no gene match. The CDR3 length is 16 residues. CDR3 DNA: TGTGCCAGCAGAATGACAGGGGGCGGAATTGTTGAAAAACTGTTTTTT. Translation gives CASRMTGGGIVEKLFF.